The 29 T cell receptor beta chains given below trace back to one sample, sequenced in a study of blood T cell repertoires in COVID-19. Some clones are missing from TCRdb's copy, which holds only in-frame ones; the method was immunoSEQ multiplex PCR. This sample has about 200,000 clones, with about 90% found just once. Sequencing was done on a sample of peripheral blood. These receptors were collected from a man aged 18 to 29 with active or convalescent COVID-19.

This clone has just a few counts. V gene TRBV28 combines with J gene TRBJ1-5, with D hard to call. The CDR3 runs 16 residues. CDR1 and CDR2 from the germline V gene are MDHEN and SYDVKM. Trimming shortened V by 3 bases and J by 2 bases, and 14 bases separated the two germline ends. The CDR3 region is CASSLRRGRGNQPQHF. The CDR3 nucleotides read TGTGCCAGCAGTTTGCGGCGGGGTCGGGGCAATCAGCCCCAGCATTTT.

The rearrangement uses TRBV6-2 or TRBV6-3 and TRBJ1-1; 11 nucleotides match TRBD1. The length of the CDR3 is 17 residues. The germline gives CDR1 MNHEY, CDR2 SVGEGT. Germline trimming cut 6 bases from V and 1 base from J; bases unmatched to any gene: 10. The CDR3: CASSTSGQGVWNTEAFF. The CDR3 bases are TGTGCCAGCAGCACCTCGGGACAGGGGGTCTGGAACACTGAAGCTTTCTTT.

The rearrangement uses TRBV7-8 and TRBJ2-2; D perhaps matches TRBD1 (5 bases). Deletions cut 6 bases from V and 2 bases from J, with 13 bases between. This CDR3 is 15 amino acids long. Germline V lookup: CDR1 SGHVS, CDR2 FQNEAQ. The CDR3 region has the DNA TGTGCCAGCAGACCTGGGGCAAGCAACACCGGGGAGCTGTTTTTT. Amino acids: CASRPGASNTGELFF.

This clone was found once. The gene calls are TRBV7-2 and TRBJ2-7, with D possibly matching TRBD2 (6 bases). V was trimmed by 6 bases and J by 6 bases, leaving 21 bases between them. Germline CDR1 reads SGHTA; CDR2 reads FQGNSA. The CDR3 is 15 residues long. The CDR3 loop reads CASSGAGLGPLEQYF. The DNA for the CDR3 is TGTGCCAGCAGTGGGGCGGGATTAGGTCCCCTCGAGCAGTACTTC.

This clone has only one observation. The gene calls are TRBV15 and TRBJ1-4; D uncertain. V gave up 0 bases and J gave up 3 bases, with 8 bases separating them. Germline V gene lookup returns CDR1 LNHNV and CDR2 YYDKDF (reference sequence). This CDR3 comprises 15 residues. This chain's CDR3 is CATSREGSSNEKLFF. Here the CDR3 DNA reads TGTGCCACCAGCAGAGAGGGCAGCTCTAATGAAAAACTGTTTTTT. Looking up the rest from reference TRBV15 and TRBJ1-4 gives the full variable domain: DAMVIQNPRYQVTQFGKPVTLSCSQTLNHNVMYWYQQKSSQAPKLLFHYYDKDFNNEADTPDNFQSRRPNTSFCFLDIRSPGLGDTAMYLCATSREGSSNEKLFFGSGTQLSVL.

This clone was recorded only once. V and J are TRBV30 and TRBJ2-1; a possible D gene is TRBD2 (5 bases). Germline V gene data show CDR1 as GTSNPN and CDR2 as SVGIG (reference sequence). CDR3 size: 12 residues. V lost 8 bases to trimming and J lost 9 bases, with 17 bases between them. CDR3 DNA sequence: TGTGCCCTTCGCGCCCTTGCGGGTGAGCAGTTCTTC. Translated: CALRALAGEQFF.

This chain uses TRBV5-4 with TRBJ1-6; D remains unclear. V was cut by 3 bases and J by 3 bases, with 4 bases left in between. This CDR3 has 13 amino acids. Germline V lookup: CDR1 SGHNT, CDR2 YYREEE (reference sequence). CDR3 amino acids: CASSSSYNSPLHF. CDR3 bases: TGTGCCAGCAGCTCGAGCTATAATTCACCCCTCCACTTT. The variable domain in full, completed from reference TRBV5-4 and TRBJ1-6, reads ETGVTQSPTHLIKTRGQQVTLRCSSQSGHNTVSWYQQALGQGPQFIFQYYREEENGRGNFPPRFSGLQFPNYSSELNVNALELDDSALYLCASSSSYNSPLHFGNGTRLTVT.

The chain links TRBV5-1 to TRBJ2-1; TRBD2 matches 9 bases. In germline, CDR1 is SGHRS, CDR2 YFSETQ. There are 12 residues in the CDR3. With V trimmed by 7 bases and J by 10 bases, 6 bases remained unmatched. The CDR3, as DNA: TGCGCCAGCGGGCGGGAGGGCATGGAGCAGTTCTTC. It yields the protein CASGREGMEQFF. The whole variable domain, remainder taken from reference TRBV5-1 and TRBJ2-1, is KAGVTQTPRYLIKTRGQQVTLSCSPISGHRSVSWYQQTPGQGLQFLFEYFSETQRNKGNFPGRFSGRQFSNSRSEMNVSTLELGDSALYLCASGREGMEQFFGPGTRLTVL.

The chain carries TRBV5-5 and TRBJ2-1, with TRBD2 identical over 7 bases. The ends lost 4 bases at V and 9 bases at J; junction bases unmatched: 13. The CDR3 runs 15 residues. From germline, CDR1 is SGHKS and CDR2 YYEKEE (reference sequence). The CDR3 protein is CASSAHSGISPEQFF. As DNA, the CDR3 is TGTGCCAGCAGCGCGCACAGCGGGATTTCTCCTGAGCAGTTCTTC.

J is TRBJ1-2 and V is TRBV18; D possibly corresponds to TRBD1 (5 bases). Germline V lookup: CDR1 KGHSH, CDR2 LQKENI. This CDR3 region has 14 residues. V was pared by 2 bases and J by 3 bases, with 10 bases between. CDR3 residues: CASSPGQGDYGYTF. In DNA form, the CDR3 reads TGTGCCAGCTCACCAGGGCAGGGCGACTATGGCTACACCTTC.

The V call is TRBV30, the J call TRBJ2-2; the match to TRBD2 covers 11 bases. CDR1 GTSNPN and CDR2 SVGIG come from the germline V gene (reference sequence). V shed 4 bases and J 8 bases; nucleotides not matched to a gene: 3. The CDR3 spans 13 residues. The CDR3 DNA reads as TGTGCCTGGAACCTAGCGGGAGGAGGGGAGCTGTTTTTT. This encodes CAWNLAGGGELFF.

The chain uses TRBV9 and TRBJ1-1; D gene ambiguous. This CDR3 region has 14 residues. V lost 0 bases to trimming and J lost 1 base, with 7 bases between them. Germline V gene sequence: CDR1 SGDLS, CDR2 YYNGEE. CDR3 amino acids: CASSVGSGNTEAFF. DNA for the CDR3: TGTGCCAGCAGCGTAGGGTCGGGGAACACTGAAGCTTTCTTT.

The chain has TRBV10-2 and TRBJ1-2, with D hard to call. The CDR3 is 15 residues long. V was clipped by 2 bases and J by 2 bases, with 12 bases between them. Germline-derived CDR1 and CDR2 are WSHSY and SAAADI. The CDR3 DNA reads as TGCGCCAGCAGTGAGGGAGCATTTGCGAACTATGGCTACACCTTC. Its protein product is CASSEGAFANYGYTF.

Here the CDR3 DNA reads TGCGCCAGCAGCTTGCGGGGGGGGGCGCAGGACGAGCAGTACTTC. This encodes CASSLRGGAQDEQYF. The chain is built from TRBV5-1 and TRBJ2-7; TRBD2 agrees at 8 bases. From germline, CDR1 is SGHRS and CDR2 YFSETQ. Trimming at V came to 1 base and at J to 5 bases, leaving 8 bases not matched to a gene. The CDR3 contains 15 residues.

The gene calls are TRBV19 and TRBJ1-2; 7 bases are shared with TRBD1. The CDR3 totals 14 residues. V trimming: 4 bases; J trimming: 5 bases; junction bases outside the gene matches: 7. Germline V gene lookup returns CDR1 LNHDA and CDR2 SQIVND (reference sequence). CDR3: CASSTTGVWYGYTF. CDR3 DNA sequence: TGTGCCAGTAGTACTACAGGGGTTTGGTATGGCTACACCTTC.

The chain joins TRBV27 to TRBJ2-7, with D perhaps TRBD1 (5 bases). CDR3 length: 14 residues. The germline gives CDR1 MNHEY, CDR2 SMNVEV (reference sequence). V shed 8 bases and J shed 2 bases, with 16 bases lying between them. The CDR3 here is CASAGHLGAYEQYF. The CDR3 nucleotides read TGTGCCAGCGCCGGACACCTAGGAGCCTACGAGCAGTACTTC.

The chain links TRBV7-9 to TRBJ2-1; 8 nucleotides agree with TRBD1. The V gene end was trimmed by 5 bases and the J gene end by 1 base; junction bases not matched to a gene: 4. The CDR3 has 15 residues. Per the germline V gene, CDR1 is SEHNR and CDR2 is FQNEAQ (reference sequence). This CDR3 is CASSPRTGSYNEQFF. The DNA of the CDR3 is TGTGCCAGCAGCCCCAGGACAGGGTCCTACAATGAGCAGTTCTTC.

The chain's CDR3 is CSVGMAGATPEQYF. The CDR3 DNA reads TGCAGCGTTGGGATGGCGGGAGCTACCCCCGAGCAGTACTTC. V and J are TRBV29-1 and TRBJ2-7, with TRBD2 identical over 7 bases. Germline lookup yields CDR1 SQVTM and CDR2 ANQGSEA. There are 14 residues in the CDR3. Unmatched junction bases numbered 12, after V lost 4 bases and J lost 6 bases.

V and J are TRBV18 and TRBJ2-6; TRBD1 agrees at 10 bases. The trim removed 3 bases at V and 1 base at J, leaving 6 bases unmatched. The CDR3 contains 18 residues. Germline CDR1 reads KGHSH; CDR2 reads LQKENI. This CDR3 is CASSPRRTGGSGANVLTF. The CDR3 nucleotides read TGTGCCAGCTCACCTCGGAGGACAGGGGGTTCTGGGGCCAACGTCCTGACTTTC.

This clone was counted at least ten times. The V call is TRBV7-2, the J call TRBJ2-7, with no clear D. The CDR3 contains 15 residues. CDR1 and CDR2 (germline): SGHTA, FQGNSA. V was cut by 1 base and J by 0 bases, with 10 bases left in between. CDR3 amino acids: CASSLDNERSYEQYF. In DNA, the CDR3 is TGTGCCAGCAGCTTAGATAACGAGCGCTCCTACGAGCAGTACTTC.

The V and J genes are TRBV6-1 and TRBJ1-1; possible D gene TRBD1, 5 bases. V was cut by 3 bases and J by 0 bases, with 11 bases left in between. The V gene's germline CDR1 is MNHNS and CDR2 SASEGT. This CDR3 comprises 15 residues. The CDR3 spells CASSEGPALNTEAFF. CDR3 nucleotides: TGTGCCAGCAGTGAGGGGCCAGCTCTGAACACTGAAGCTTTCTTT.

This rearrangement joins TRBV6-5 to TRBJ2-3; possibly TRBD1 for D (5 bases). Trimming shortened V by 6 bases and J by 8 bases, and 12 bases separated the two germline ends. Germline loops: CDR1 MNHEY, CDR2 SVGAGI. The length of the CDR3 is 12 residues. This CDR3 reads CASRHDRLTQYF. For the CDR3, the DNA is TGTGCCAGCAGACATGACAGACTTACGCAGTATTTT.

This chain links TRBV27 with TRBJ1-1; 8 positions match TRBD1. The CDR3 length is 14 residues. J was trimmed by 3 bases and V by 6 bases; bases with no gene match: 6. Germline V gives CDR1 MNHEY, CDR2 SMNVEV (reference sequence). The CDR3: CASRKQGGDTEAFF. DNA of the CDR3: TGTGCCAGCAGGAAACAGGGGGGGGACACTGAAGCTTTCTTT.

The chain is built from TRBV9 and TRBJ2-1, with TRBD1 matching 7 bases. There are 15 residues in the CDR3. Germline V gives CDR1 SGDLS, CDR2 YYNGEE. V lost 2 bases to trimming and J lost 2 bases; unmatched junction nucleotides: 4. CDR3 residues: CASSVGQGAYNEQFF. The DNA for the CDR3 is TGTGCCAGCAGCGTGGGCCAGGGGGCCTACAATGAGCAGTTCTTC. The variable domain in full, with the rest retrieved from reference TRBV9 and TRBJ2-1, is DSGVTQTPKHLITATGQRVTLRCSPRSGDLSVYWYQQSLDQGLQFLIQYYNGEERAKGNILERFSAQQFPDLHSELNLSSLELGDSALYFCASSVGQGAYNEQFFGPGTRLTVL.

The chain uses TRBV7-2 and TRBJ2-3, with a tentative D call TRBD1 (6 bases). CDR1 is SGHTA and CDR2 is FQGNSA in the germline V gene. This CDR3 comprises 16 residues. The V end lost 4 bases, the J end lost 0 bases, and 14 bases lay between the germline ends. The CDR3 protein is CASSSRGHRSTDTQYF. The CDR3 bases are TGTGCCAGCAGCTCCCGGGGACACCGTAGCACAGATACGCAGTATTTT.

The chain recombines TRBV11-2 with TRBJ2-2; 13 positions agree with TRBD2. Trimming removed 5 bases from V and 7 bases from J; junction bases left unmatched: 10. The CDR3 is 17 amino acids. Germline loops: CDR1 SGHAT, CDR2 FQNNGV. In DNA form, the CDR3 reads TGTGCCAGCAGCAGAAGAGGGACTAGCGGGATCAGCGGGGAGCTGTTTTTT. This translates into CASSRRGTSGISGELFF.

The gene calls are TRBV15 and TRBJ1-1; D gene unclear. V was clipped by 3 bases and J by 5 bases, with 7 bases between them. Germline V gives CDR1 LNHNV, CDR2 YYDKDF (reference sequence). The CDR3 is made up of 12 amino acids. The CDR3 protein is CATSRPRTEAFF. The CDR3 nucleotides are TGTGCCACCAGCAGGCCCAGAACTGAAGCTTTCTTT.

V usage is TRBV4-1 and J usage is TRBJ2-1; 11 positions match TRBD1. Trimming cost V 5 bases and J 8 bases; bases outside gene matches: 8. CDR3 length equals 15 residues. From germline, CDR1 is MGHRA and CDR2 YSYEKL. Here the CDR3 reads CASSWGQGVFDEQFF. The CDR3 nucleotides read TGCGCCAGCAGCTGGGGACAGGGGGTATTCGATGAGCAGTTCTTC.

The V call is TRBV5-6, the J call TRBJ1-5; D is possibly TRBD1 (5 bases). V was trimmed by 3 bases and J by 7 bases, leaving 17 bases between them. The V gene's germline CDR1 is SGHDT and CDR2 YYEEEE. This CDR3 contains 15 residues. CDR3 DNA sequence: TGTGCCAGCAGCTCCCGTAGGGGTTCCCACCAGCCCCAGCATTTT. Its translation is CASSSRRGSHQPQHF. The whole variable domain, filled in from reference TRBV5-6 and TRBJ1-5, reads DAGVTQSPTHLIKTRGQQVTLRCSPKSGHDTVSWYQQALGQGPQFIFQYYEEEERQRGNFPDRFSGHQFPNYSSELNVNALLLGDSALYLCASSSRRGSHQPQHFGDGTRLSIL.